Listed below are T cell receptor beta chains from one sample, sequenced in a study of cytomegalovirus exposure and HLA in healthy donors. TCRdb's copy holds only in-frame clones and misses some; the assay was immunoSEQ multiplex PCR. Here the sample spans around 200,000 clones, around three quarters being singletons. Sample: PBMCs. The receptors come from a man in his thirties or forties in good health and CMV-seronegative. The CDR3 runs from the conserved cysteine through the conserved F or W. Fields, in order: J gene, V gene, CDR3 protein.

>TRBJ2-7|TRBV14
CASSQDNRVFGEQYF
>TRBJ2-5|TRBV10-3
CAISQTGTGGRETQYF
>TRBJ2-1|TRBV7-2
CASSQREFAYNEQFF
>TRBJ2-1|TRBV4-2
CASSSDGNEQFF
>TRBJ2-1|TRBV4-2
CASSQGHGLAGGPSYNEQFF
>TRBJ1-5|TRBV4-1
CASSQPRAGIHQPQHF
>TRBJ2-7|TRBV2
CASTLDGAGGYEQYF
>TRBJ1-1|TRBV7-9
CASSSRGYTEAFF
>TRBJ2-7|TRBV6-5
CASSARLGDEQYF
>TRBJ2-7|TRBV5-1
CASSLVGQGAYEQYF
>TRBJ2-1|TRBV27
CASSFLSGRASGEQFF
>TRBJ1-2|TRBV4-2
CASSQDHLSGQLNYGYTF
>TRBJ1-3|TRBV28
CASSSHTGQSSGNTIYF
>TRBJ1-1|TRBV4-1
CASSQEGQGAHTEAFF
>TRBJ2-7|TRBV2
CASSPLQGPYEQYF
>TRBJ2-3|TRBV5-1
CASSLYLGTSGFGSTDTQYF
>TRBJ2-5|TRBV5-1
CASSHPGHRQETQYF
>TRBJ2-7|TRBV28
CASRGSGPGFYEQYF
>TRBJ1-4|TRBV11-2
CASSFTGAFATNEKLFF
>TRBJ1-3|TRBV7-9
CATIVVISGNTIYF
>TRBJ2-7|TRBV7-2
CASSLVTGLYEQYF
>TRBJ2-7|TRBV29-1
CSVSDREFSYEQYF
>TRBJ1-1|TRBV29-1
CSVSRGRQMNTEAFF
>TRBJ2-5|TRBV2
CASSEVERGAETQYF
>TRBJ2-1|TRBV6-5
CASKRQGTHNEQFF
>TRBJ1-2|TRBV25-1
CASSEYGREAYGYTF
>TRBJ2-7|TRBV11-1
CASSLGRKRPSYEQYF
>TRBJ2-7|TRBV6-6
CASSYPGLAGGEQYF
>TRBJ2-7|TRBV27
CASSFKDSSYEQYF
>TRBJ2-1|TRBV7-6
CASSFLGQDLNEQFF
>TRBJ1-6|TRBV7-9
CASSYGSSPLHF
>TRBJ1-1|TRBV5-4
CASRTEYETEAFF
>TRBJ2-7|TRBV28
CASRVASRFDEQYF
>TRBJ1-3|TRBV5-6
CASSSTGGSGNTIYF
>TRBJ1-2|TRBV10-3
CAISASGAGDYGYTF
>TRBJ2-5|TRBV5-4
CASRPGTGLQGLQETQYF
>TRBJ2-7|TRBV7-8
CASSLKGQGRHEQYF
>TRBJ2-5|TRBV5-1
CASSLVGSGSSETQYF
>TRBJ1-1|TRBV30
CAWSPRQNTEAFF
>TRBJ2-3|TRBV15
CATSRDYGGTDTQYF
>TRBJ2-7|TRBV6-1
CASSLWINGGEQYF
>TRBJ2-7|TRBV5-5
CASSPSGRGDYEQYF
>TRBJ1-3|TRBV11-2
CASSSGTGVLNTIYF
>TRBJ1-2|TRBV27
CASSQTGNYGYTF
>TRBJ2-7|TRBV6-1
CASSAGLAGTYEQYF
>TRBJ2-2|TRBV7-2
CASSLNRAEAGELFF
>TRBJ2-7|TRBV19
CASSIDVPQAGLTYEQYF
>TRBJ1-2|TRBV16
CASSHAIQGALYGYTF
>TRBJ2-1|TRBV6-4
CASSAWWAGDNEQFF
>TRBJ2-6|TRBV2
CASSDRGAGANVLTF
>TRBJ1-2|TRBV9
CASSVAVGQGKYGYTF
>TRBJ2-3|TRBV2
CASTKNPSLAETDTQYF
>TRBJ1-5|TRBV13
CASSRGQHSNQPQHF